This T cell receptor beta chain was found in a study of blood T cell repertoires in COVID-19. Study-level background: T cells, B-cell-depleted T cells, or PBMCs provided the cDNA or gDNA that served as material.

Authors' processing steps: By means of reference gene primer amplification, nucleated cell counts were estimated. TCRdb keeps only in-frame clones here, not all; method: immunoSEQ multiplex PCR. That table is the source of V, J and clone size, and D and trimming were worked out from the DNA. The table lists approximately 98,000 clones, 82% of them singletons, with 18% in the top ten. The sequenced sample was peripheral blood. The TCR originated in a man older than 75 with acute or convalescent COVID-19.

Here the CDR3 reads CASSIPDRGYTGELFF. CDR3 in DNA: TGTGCCAGTAGTATTCCGGACAGGGGATACACCGGGGAGCTGTTTTTT. The chain couples TRBV19 to TRBJ2-2; 9 bases align to TRBD1. The germline gives CDR1 LNHDA, CDR2 SQIVND (reference sequence). V shed 3 bases and J 3 bases; nucleotides not matched to a gene: 5. CDR3 size: 16 residues.